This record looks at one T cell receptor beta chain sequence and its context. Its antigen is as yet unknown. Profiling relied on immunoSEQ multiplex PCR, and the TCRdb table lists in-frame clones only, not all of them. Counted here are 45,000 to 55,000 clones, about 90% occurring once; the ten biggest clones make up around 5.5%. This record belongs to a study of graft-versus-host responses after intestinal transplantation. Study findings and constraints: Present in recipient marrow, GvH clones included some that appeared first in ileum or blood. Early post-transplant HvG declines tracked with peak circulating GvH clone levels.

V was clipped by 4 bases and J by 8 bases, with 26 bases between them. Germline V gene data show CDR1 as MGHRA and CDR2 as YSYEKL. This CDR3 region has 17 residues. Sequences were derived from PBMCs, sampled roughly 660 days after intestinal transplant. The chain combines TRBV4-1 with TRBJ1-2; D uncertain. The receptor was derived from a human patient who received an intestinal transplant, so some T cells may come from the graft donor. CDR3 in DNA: TGCGCCAGCAGCCCGCGAACCGGAGCGCCAACACCGAGAGGCTACACCTTC. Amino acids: CASSPRTGAPTPRGYTF.